This TCR beta chain is from a study of blood T cell repertoires in COVID-19. Original methodology: Scientists estimated how many nucleated cells there were by amplifying reference gene primers. The assay was immunoSEQ multiplex PCR, and TCRdb's table has in-frame clones only and misses some. That table furnishes V, J and clone size, whereas the DNA furnished D and trimming. The sample includes 250,000 to 350,000 clones, approximately 91% of them seen just once. The sequence was collected from a woman between 40 and 55 years old who had recovered from COVID-19. The sample taken for sequencing was peripheral blood.

The CDR3 reads CASSTYSGRQAETQYF. CDR3 in DNA: TGTGCCAGTAGTACGTATAGCGGGAGGCAGGCGGAGACCCAGTACTTC. The rearrangement joins TRBV19 to TRBJ2-5; 10 bases are shared with TRBD2. After removal of 4 bases from V and 5 bases from J, the junction contained 10 bases not matched to a gene. This CDR3 comprises 16 residues. CDR1 and CDR2 (germline): LNHDA, SQIVND (reference sequence).